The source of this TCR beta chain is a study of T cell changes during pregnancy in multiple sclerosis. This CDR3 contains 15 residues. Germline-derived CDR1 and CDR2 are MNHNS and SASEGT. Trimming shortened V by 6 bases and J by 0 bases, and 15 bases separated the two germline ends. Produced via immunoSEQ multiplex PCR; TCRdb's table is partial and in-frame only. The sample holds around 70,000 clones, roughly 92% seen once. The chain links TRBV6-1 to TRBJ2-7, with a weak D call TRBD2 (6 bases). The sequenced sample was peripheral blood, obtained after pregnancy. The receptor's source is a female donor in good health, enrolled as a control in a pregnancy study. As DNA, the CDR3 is TGTGCCAGCAGGGCCCTAGCGCAGAGCTCCTACGAGCAGTACTTC. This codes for CASRALAQSSYEQYF.